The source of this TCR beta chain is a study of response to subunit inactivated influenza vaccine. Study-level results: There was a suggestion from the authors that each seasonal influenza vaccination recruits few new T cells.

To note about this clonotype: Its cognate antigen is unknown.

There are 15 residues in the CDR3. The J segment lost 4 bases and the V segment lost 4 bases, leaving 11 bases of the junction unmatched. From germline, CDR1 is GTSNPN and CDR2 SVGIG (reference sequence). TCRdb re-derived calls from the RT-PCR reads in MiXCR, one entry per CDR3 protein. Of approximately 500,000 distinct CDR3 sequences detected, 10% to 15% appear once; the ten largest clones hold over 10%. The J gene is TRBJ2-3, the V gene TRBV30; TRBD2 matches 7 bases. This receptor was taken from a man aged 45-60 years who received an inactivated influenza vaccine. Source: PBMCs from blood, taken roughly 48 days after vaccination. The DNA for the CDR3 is TGTGCCTGGATTCTAGGGACTAAATCCCCAGATACGCAGTATTTT. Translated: CAWILGTKSPDTQYF.